The 23 T cell receptor beta chains in this list originate from one sample, sequenced in a study of cytomegalovirus exposure and HLA in healthy donors (dated by TCRdb to 2017 to 2019). Receptor libraries were prepared by the immunoSEQ multiplex PCR assay. A mixture of 60 forward primers for TCR Vbeta segments and 13 reverse primers for TCR Jbeta segments was used in the multiplex PCR. What TCRdb holds here is the immuneACCESS table cut down to in-frame rearrangements. Part of the clones is not present; checked against another copy, under half of the missing clones reflect an unresolved V gene, and the others are unexplained. The sample yields approximately 150,000 clones; 64% were counted once. Around 3% of the sample is held by the ten biggest clonotypes. Material for sequencing was PBMCs. The receptors stem from a woman younger than 45 in good health and CMV-seropositive.

CDR3 amino acids: CASSASFDEQYF. The DNA of the CDR3 is TGTGCCAGCAGCGCCAGTTTTGACGAGCAGTACTTC. The chain has TRBV7-6 and TRBJ2-7; no reliable D call. Germline values: CDR1 SGHVS, CDR2 FNYEAQ. V lost 5 bases and J 5 bases, leaving 10 bases between the germline ends. The CDR3 loop spans 12 amino acids.

The gene calls are TRBV5-1 and TRBJ2-7; 8 positions agree with TRBD1. The CDR3 length is 13 residues. V was pared by 4 bases and J by 4 bases, with 4 bases of the junction left unmatched. Germline assignment: CDR1 SGHRS and CDR2 YFSETQ. The CDR3 region is CASSRDRQYEQYF. As DNA, the CDR3 is TGCGCCAGCAGCCGGGACAGGCAATACGAGCAGTACTTC.

This clone was counted only a few times. This chain uses TRBV9 with TRBJ2-7, with D hard to call. V lost 3 bases to trimming and J lost 0 bases, with 10 bases between them. CDR1 SGDLS and CDR2 YYNGEE come from the germline V gene. This CDR3 region has 14 residues. DNA for the CDR3: TGTGCCAGCAGCGGAGACTTTTCCTCCTACGAGCAGTACTTC. Its translation: CASSGDFSSYEQYF.

The chain has TRBV29-1 and TRBJ2-7; 8 nucleotides match TRBD1. Germline assignment: CDR1 SQVTM and CDR2 ANQGSEA. V gave up 6 bases and J gave up 2 bases; unmatched junction bases: 9. This CDR3 has 14 amino acids. CDR3 nucleotides: TGCAGCGTCGGAGACAGGGGTAGCACCTACGAGCAGTACTTC. Translated: CSVGDRGSTYEQYF.

This rearrangement joins TRBV5-1 to TRBJ2-2, with TRBD1 identical over 8 bases. The length of the CDR3 is 14 residues. Germline loops: CDR1 SGHRS, CDR2 YFSETQ. Trimming at V came to 4 bases and at J to 7 bases, leaving 6 bases not matched to a gene. CDR3 nucleotides: TGCGCCAGCAGCGCCTCAACAGGGGGCGGGGAGCTGTTTTTT. Translating it yields CASSASTGGGELFF.

The rearrangement joins TRBV9 to TRBJ2-5, with 8 bases fitting TRBD2. The assigned J gene may be wrong: the sequence end matches TRBJ2-7 better. Germline V gene sequence: CDR1 SGDLS, CDR2 YYNGEE. This CDR3 contains 13 residues. The CDR3 reads CANIGTRPDEQYF. The CDR3 DNA reads as TGTGCCAACATCGGGACTAGACCTGACGAGCAGTACTTC.

This chain uses TRBV6-1 with TRBJ2-2; the D gene is possibly TRBD1 (5 bases). The length of the CDR3 is 13 residues. CDR1 MNHNS and CDR2 SASEGT come from the germline V gene. V was cut by 7 bases and J by 7 bases, with 13 bases left in between. This CDR3 is CASIKGANGELFF. In DNA, the CDR3 is TGTGCCAGCATCAAAGGGGCGAACGGGGAGCTGTTTTTT.

This clone was counted a single time. The J gene is TRBJ2-7, the V gene TRBV5-6, with 7 positions matching TRBD2. The CDR3 contains 14 residues. In germline, CDR1 is SGHDT, CDR2 YYEEEE. V was pared by 6 bases and J by 1 base, with 7 bases of the junction left unmatched. The CDR3 region is CASNWGGTSYEQYF. CDR3 DNA sequence: TGTGCCAGCAACTGGGGGGGAACGTCCTACGAGCAGTACTTC.

J is TRBJ2-7 and V is TRBV9; 9 positions match TRBD1. Germline V gives CDR1 SGDLS, CDR2 YYNGEE. V shed 4 bases, J shed 7 bases, and the junction held 12 bases outside the gene matches. This CDR3 is built from 15 residues. Written as DNA, the CDR3 is TGTGCCAGCAGCCAGCGGGGACAGGGCACAGGAGAGCAGTACTTC. It encodes CASSQRGQGTGEQYF. The variable domain in full, completed from reference TRBV9 and TRBJ2-7, reads DSGVTQTPKHLITATGQRVTLRCSPRSGDLSVYWYQQSLDQGLQFLIQYYNGEERAKGNILERFSAQQFPDLHSELNLSSLELGDSALYFCASSQRGQGTGEQYFGPGTRLTVT.

The table lists this clone with a few counts. The J gene is TRBJ2-7, the V gene TRBV6-5; 9 bases map to TRBD2. Germline V gene lookup returns CDR1 MNHEY and CDR2 SVGAGI. V shed 5 bases and J 2 bases; nucleotides not matched to a gene: 1. CDR3 size: 13 residues. In DNA form, the CDR3 reads TGTGCCAGCAGTCGACTAGCGGCCTACGAGCAGTACTTC. Protein product: CASSRLAAYEQYF.

This clone appeared a few times. The chain carries TRBV10-3 and TRBJ1-5; 8 positions match TRBD1. Germline CDR1 and CDR2: ENHRY and SYGVKD. V lost 10 bases, J lost 1 base, and 6 bases stayed unmatched. CDR3 length equals 14 residues. In nucleotides, the CDR3 is TGTGCCACATGGACAGGGAGAAGCAATCAGCCCCAGCATTTT. As protein: CATWTGRSNQPQHF.

The rearrangement uses TRBV5-1 and TRBJ1-2; D may be TRBD1 (5 bases). Germline V gene lookup returns CDR1 SGHRS and CDR2 YFSETQ. The CDR3 contains 13 residues. V was shortened by 4 bases and J by 7 bases, with 14 bases between the two germline ends. The CDR3 region has the DNA TGCGCCAGCAGCGGTACCAGGGCAGGTGGCTACACCTTC. As protein: CASSGTRAGGYTF.

The chain joins TRBV5-8 to TRBJ1-1; possibly TRBD1 for D (5 bases). V was clipped by 0 bases and J by 0 bases, with 9 bases between them. Germline V CDR1 and CDR2: SGHTS, YDEGEE. The length of the CDR3 is 15 residues. The CDR3 is CASSLVGGVNTEAFF. DNA for the CDR3: TGTGCCAGCAGCTTGGTGGGGGGGGTGAACACTGAAGCTTTCTTT.

The V call is TRBV5-8, the J call TRBJ1-5; no reliable D call. The V gene's germline CDR1 is SGHTS and CDR2 YDEGEE. V was cut by 0 bases and J by 2 bases, with 9 bases left in between. This CDR3 region has 15 residues. CDR3 loop: CASSLGLIGNQPQHF. The CDR3, as DNA: TGTGCCAGCAGCTTGGGACTGATCGGCAATCAGCCCCAGCATTTT.

The chain carries TRBV28 and TRBJ2-5; D gene uncertain. Matching the DNA end better, TRBJ2-7 makes the J call doubtful. This CDR3 comprises 13 residues. Germline loops: CDR1 MDHEN, CDR2 SYDVKM. The CDR3 sequence is CASSLFSSREQYF. In DNA form, the CDR3 reads TGTGCCAGCAGTTTATTCTCTAGTCGCGAGCAGTACTTC.

The CDR3 region is CASSLATDNGYTF. CDR3 DNA sequence: TGTGCCAGCAGCTTGGCGACAGATAATGGCTACACCTTC. The chain combines TRBV5-4 with TRBJ1-2; a possible D gene is TRBD1 (5 bases). The germline V gene encodes CDR1 SGHNT and CDR2 YYREEE (reference sequence). V lost 0 bases, J lost 6 bases, and 9 bases lay in between. The CDR3 runs to 13 residues.

The rearrangement joins TRBV5-4 to TRBJ2-7; TRBD2 aligns across 8 bases. After removal of 1 base from V and 3 bases from J, the junction contained 6 bases not matched to a gene. CDR3 length: 15 amino acids. CDR1 is SGHNT and CDR2 is YYREEE in the germline V gene (reference sequence). CDR3 nucleotide sequence: TGTGCCAGCAGCTTGAAGGGACTAGGGAGCTACGAGCAGTACTTC. Protein: CASSLKGLGSYEQYF.

This chain joins TRBV5-1 and TRBJ1-4; 7 bases are shared with TRBD1. This CDR3 is built from 15 residues. Germline V gene data show CDR1 as SGHRS and CDR2 as YFSETQ. Unmatched junction bases numbered 7, after V lost 4 bases and J lost 4 bases. The CDR3 DNA reads as TGCGCCAGCAGCCTATCCGGGACAGATAATGAAAAACTGTTTTTT. As protein: CASSLSGTDNEKLFF.

The chain combines TRBV11-3 with TRBJ2-5, with 8 bases identical to TRBD2. CDR3 length: 15 amino acids. In germline, CDR1 is SGHNT, CDR2 YENEEA. V was pared by 1 base and J by 2 bases, with 3 bases of the junction left unmatched. CDR3 in DNA: TGTGCCAGCAGCTTAGTAGGGACTAGACAAGAGACCCAGTACTTC. Its protein is CASSLVGTRQETQYF.

This clone came up a few times. The rearrangement uses TRBV7-6 and TRBJ2-2, with D uncertain. V shed 1 base and J shed 4 bases, with 4 bases lying between them. Looked up from germline, CDR1 is SGHVS and CDR2 is FNYEAQ. The CDR3 has 13 amino acids. The CDR3 DNA reads as TGTGCCAGCAGCTTAGTGAGCACCGGGGAGCTGTTTTTT. Translating gives CASSLVSTGELFF.

V is TRBV6-5 and J is TRBJ2-1; perhaps TRBD2 as D (6 bases). Trimming removed 2 bases from V and 0 bases from J, with 8 bases in between. CDR3 length: 15 residues. Germline lookup yields CDR1 MNHEY and CDR2 SVGAGI. The CDR3 region is CASSYRGSSYNEQFF. The DNA for the CDR3 is TGTGCCAGCAGTTACCGGGGGAGCTCCTACAATGAGCAGTTCTTC.

The gene calls are TRBV6-1 and TRBJ2-2; D unresolved. Per germline, CDR1 MNHNS and CDR2 SASEGT. This CDR3 spans 16 amino acids. Trimming stripped 3 bases from V and 3 bases from J, with 14 bases between. CDR3 nucleotides: TGTGCCAGCAGTGATAGCCACCCGGCAGACACCGGGGAGCTGTTTTTT. Translated, it gives CASSDSHPADTGELFF.

The chain employs TRBV11-2 and TRBJ1-1; D is ambiguous. The V gene's germline CDR1 is SGHAT and CDR2 FQNNGV. Trimming stripped 4 bases from V and 0 bases from J, with 12 bases between. CDR3 length equals 15 residues. This chain's CDR3 is CASSSFDTLNTEAFF. The CDR3 nucleotides are TGTGCCAGCAGCTCCTTTGACACACTGAACACTGAAGCTTTCTTT.